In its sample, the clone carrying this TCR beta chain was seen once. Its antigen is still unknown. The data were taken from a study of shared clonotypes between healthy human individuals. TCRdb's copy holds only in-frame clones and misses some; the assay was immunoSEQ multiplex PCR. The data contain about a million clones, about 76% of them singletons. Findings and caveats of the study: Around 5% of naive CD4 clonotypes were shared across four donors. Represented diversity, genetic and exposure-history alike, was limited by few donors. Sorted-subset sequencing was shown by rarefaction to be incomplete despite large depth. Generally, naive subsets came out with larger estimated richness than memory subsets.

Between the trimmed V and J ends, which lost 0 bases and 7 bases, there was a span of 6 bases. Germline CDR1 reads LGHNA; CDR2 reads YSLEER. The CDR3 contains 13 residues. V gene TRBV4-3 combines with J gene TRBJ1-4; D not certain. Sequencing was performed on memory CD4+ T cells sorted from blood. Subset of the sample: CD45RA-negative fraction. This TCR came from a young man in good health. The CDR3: CASSQDPGEKLFF. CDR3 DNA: TGCGCCAGCAGCCAAGATCCGGGTGAAAAACTGTTTTTT.